Listed below are T cell receptor beta chains from one sample, sequenced in a study of cytomegalovirus exposure and HLA in healthy donors. Generated by immunoSEQ multiplex PCR, the TCRdb table keeps only in-frame clones and is missing some. The data contain 130,000 or so clones, roughly 82% of them singletons. Sequencing was done on a sample of PBMCs. All receptors come from a woman younger than 30 in good health and CMV-seropositive. CDR3s include the opening cysteine and the closing phenylalanine or tryptophan. D genes are given only for firm matches. Clone size, where shown, is once, few, many, or a class for clones that have expanded.

>TRBV6-5|NA|TRBJ2-3|TRBD2
TGTGCCAGCAGTCGGACTAGCGGGGTCCTAGATACGCAGTATTTT
CASSRTSGVLDTQYF
>TRBV4-1|few|TRBJ2-1|TRBD2
TGCGCCAGCAGCTTTACTAGCGGGGGCCACAATGAGCAGTTCTTC
CASSFTSGGHNEQFF
>TRBV4-2|NA|TRBJ2-7|TRBD1
TGTGCCAGCAGCCAAGATTTGGACAGGGGCTACGAGCAGTACTTC
CASSQDLDRGYEQYF
>TRBV11-2|NA|TRBJ1-1|TRBD1
TGTGCCAGCAGCCACCGGGACAGGGGGAACACTGAAGCTTTCTTT
CASSHRDRGNTEAFF
>TRBV27|NA|TRBJ2-3|NA
TGTGCCAGCGGTCACCCTGTCCTAGAGGGGGTCGGGGCAGATACGCAGTATTTT
CASGHPVLEGVGADTQYF
>TRBV28|few|TRBJ1-1|NA
TGTGTTACCGGTCGGAACACTGAAGCTTTCTTT
CVTGRNTEAFF
>TRBV29-1|NA|TRBJ1-2|NA
TGCAGCGTAAACAGGGTAAATGGGGATGGCTACACCTTC
CSVNRVNGDGYTF
>TRBV10-3|NA|TRBJ2-2|TRBD2
TGTGCCATCAATGGACTAGCGGGGACGAACACCGGGGAGCTGTTTTTT
CAINGLAGTNTGELFF
>TRBV28|NA|TRBJ2-7|NA
TGTGCCAGCAGCTCTTCACACCACTACGAGCAGTACTTC
CASSSSHHYEQYF
>TRBV5-1|NA|TRBJ2-7|NA
TGCGCCAGTACAAAGGGGTACGAGCAGTACTTC
CASTKGYEQYF
>TRBV6-5|NA|TRBJ1-5|NA
TGTGCCAGCAGCTTCACGACGGGAAATCAGCCCCAGCATTTT
CASSFTTGNQPQHF
>TRBV6-6|NA|TRBJ2-1|TRBD2
TGTGCCAGCAGTTACTCGGGACTAGCGGGGGGGGATGAGCAGTTCTTC
CASSYSGLAGGDEQFF
>TRBV6-5|NA|TRBJ2-7|NA
TGTGCCAGCAGTCCCGATTTTGAGGACGAGCAGTACTTC
CASSPDFEDEQYF
>TRBV18|NA|TRBJ2-1|NA
TGTGCCAGCTCACCCGGGTTAGCCGGTAGGGAGGAGCAGTTCTTC
CASSPGLAGREEQFF
>TRBV19|few|TRBJ1-4|TRBD1
TGTGCCAGTAGTAAGATACAGGGGGATAATGAAAAACTGTTTTTT
CASSKIQGDNEKLFF
>TRBV5-5|NA|TRBJ1-4|NA
TGTGCCAGCAGCCCCCGTCGGCAGGGGTCCGCAACTAATGAAAAACTGTTTTTT
CASSPRRQGSATNEKLFF
>TRBV6-1|NA|TRBJ2-2|NA
TGTGCCAGCAGGGAACGAGGGATTTTGGCGGGAAGGGCCGGGGAGCTGTTTTTT
CASRERGILAGRAGELFF
>TRBV5-6|NA|TRBJ1-1|NA
TGTGCCAGCAGCTTGGGCGCCGTCCCCAACACTGAAGCTTTCTTT
CASSLGAVPNTEAFF
>TRBV2|few|TRBJ2-5|NA
TGTGCCACCTCGGGACTGGCAGAGACCCAGTACTTC
CATSGLAETQYF
>TRBV5-5|once|TRBJ2-1|TRBD1
TGTGCCAGCAGCATCCTACCGGGACAGGGCTACAATGAGCAGTTCTTC
CASSILPGQGYNEQFF
>TRBV19|NA|TRBJ1-5|TRBD1
TGTGCCAGTACCCAACAGGGGGCGGGCAATCAGCCCCAGCATTTT
CASTQQGAGNQPQHF
>TRBV19|NA|TRBJ1-1|TRBD1
TGTGCCAGTAGTATAGGTGGGACAGGAGCCGAAGCTTTCTTT
CASSIGGTGAEAFF
>TRBV4-1|NA|TRBJ2-7|NA
TGCGCCAGCAGCCAAGTATCTTACTCCTACGAGCAGTACTTC
CASSQVSYSYEQYF
>TRBV10-2|NA|TRBJ2-1|NA
TGCGCCAGCAGCGTCTTTCGGGCGGGGCGGAACAATGAGCAGTTCTTC
CASSVFRAGRNNEQFF
>TRBV9|NA|TRBJ1-1|NA
TGTGCCAGCGGGGGCGCGGCTGAAGCTTTCTTT
CASGGAAEAFF
>TRBV7-3|NA|TRBJ2-7|TRBD2
TGTGCCAGCAGCTTCGGGGTGGGGGGGACCTACGAGCAGTACTTC
CASSFGVGGTYEQYF
>TRBV6-5|NA|TRBJ1-2|NA
TGTGCCAGCAGGACCGGGACAAAACTTAACTATGGCTACACCTTC
CASRTGTKLNYGYTF
>TRBV27|NA|TRBJ2-7|NA
TGTGCCAGCAGTTTAAGGGGAGGGGGGACTTCCTACGAGCAGTACTTC
CASSLRGGGTSYEQYF
>TRBV7-3|NA|TRBJ2-7|TRBD1
TGTGCCAGCAGCTATTGGGCCGGGACAGCCGGCCGACTGGAGTACTTC
CASSYWAGTAGRLEYF
>TRBV6-5|NA|TRBJ2-7|NA
TGTGCCACCAAACCGGGGGGCCCTCGGAACGAGCAGTACTTC
CATKPGGPRNEQYF
>TRBV7-9|NA|TRBJ1-1|NA
TGTGCCAGCAGCCTAAGAGGTGGGTCGGGCACTGAAGCTTTCTTT
CASSLRGGSGTEAFF
>TRBV6-5|NA|TRBJ2-1|TRBD2
TGTGCCAGCACCGCAGCGGGGGGGCAGTGGGGTGAGCAGTTCTTC
CASTAAGGQWGEQFF
>TRBV29-1|few|TRBJ2-5|NA
TGCAGCGTTGAAGAGGGCAGGGGGACCCAGTACTTC
CSVEEGRGTQYF
>TRBV12-5|NA|TRBJ2-5|NA
TGTGCTAGTGGCCCATGGGGGCGAGAGACCCAGTACTTC
CASGPWGRETQYF
>TRBV1|NA|TRBJ2-7|NA
TGCACCAGCAGCCAACGGCTAGCGGGGGGGGCCTACGAGCAGTACTTC
CTSSQRLAGGAYEQYF
>TRBV7-9|NA|TRBJ1-4|NA
TGTGCCAGCAGGGGCACTTATGAAAAACTGTTTTTT
CASRGTYEKLFF
>TRBV15|NA|TRBJ1-2|NA
TGTGCCACCAGCCCCCTCTCCAGTTTCTATGGCTACACCTTC
CATSPLSSFYGYTF
>TRBV7-3|NA|TRBJ2-6|NA
TGTGCCAGCTCTTCTGGGGCCAACGTCCTGACTTTC
CASSSGANVLTF